This T cell receptor beta chain derives from a study of cytomegalovirus exposure and HLA in healthy donors. Whole-study context: A subsequent analysis stated that the roughly 130 validation repertoires were run on the same platform as the roughly 670 first-cohort repertoires. Overall study findings and caveats: There were three CMV-associated chains whose specificity for CMV antigens was confirmed in vitro. Per published reports, the classifier diagnosed cytomegalovirus status with high specificity and sensitivity.

The CDR3 covers 16 residues. Germline loops: CDR1 SGHTA, CDR2 FQGTGA. V was cut by 0 bases and J by 0 bases, with 9 bases left in between. On this clone itself: Antigen unknown.

Only in-frame clones appear in the TCRdb table, and some are missing; sequencing was by immunoSEQ multiplex PCR. The sample has about 160,000 clones, under 90% seen once. The gene calls are TRBV7-3 and TRBJ2-1; D is perhaps TRBD2 (6 bases). Sequenced sample: PBMCs. The origin of this receptor is a woman aged 18-29 years in good health and CMV-seropositive. CDR3 DNA: TGTGCCAGCAGCTTAACCGGGAGCGGCTCCTACAATGAGCAGTTCTTC. Translated: CASSLTGSGSYNEQFF.